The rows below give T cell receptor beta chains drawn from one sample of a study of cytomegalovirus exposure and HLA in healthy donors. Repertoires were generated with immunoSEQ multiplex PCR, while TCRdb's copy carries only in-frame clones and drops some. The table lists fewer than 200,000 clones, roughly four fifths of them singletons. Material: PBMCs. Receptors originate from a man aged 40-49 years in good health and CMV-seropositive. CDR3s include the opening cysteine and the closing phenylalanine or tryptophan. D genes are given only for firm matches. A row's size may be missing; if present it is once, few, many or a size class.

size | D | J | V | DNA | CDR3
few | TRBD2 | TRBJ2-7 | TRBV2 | TGTGCCAGCCGTAGGACTAGCGGGCCCCCTTGGGGTGAGCAGTACTTC | CASRRTSGPPWGEQYF
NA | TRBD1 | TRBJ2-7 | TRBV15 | TGTGCCACCAGCAGAGACCAGGGGGCATCCTACGAGCAGTACTTC | CATSRDQGASYEQYF
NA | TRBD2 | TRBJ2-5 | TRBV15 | TGTGCCACCAGCAGAGGCGAGCGGGGGGCCCAAGAGACCCAGTACTTC | CATSRGERGAQETQYF
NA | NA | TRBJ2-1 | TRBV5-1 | TGCGCCAGCAGCTTGGGGACGGACAGATTCTACAATGAGCAGTTCTTC | CASSLGTDRFYNEQFF
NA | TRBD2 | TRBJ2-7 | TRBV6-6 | TGTGCCAGCAGTTACTCTCGTGAGGGAGGGGTCTACGAGCAGTACTTC | CASSYSREGGVYEQYF
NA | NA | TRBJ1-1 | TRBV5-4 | TGTGCCAGCAGCTCGGGACAGAACACTGAAGCTTTCTTT | CASSSGQNTEAFF
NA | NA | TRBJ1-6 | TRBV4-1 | TGCGCCAGCAGCCGCCCGGGGTTGGATTCACCCCTCCACTTT | CASSRPGLDSPLHF
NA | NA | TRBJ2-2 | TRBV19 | TGTGCCAGTAGTATTCCGCAGTCCGGGGAGCTGTTTTTT | CASSIPQSGELFF
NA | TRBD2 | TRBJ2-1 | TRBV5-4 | TGTGCCAGCAGTTCGGGACTAGCGGGGAGGAATGAGCAGTTCTTC | CASSSGLAGRNEQFF
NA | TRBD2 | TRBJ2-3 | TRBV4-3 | TGCGCCAGCAGCCACAGGACTAGCGGTAGCACAGATACGCAGTATTTT | CASSHRTSGSTDTQYF
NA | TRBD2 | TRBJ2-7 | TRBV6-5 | TGTGCCAGCAGTTACTCGGCGGTAGCGGGAGGAGAACAGTACTTC | CASSYSAVAGGEQYF
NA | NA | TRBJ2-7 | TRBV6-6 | TGTGCCAGCAGTTGGAGGACAGTTGGGACCTACGAGCAGTACTTC | CASSWRTVGTYEQYF
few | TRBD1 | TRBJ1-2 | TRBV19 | TGTGCCAGTAGCTTCCAGGGGGCGGACTATGGCTACACCTTC | CASSFQGADYGYTF
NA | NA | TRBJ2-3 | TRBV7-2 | TGTGCCAGCAGCTTATTTCTTACAGATACGCAGTATTTT | CASSLFLTDTQYF